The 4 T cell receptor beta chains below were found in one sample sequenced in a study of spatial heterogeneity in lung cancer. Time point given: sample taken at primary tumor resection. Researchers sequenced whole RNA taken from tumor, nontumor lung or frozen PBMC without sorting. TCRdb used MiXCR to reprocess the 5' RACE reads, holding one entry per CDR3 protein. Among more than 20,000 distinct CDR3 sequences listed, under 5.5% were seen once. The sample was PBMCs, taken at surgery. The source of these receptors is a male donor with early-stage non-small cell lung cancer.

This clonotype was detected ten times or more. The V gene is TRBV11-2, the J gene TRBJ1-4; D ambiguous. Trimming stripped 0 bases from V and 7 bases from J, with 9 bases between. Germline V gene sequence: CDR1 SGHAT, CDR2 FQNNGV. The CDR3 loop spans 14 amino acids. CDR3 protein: CASSLDRSLEKLFF. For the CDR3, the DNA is TGTGCCAGCAGCTTAGATCGGTCGCTTGAAAAACTGTTTTTT.

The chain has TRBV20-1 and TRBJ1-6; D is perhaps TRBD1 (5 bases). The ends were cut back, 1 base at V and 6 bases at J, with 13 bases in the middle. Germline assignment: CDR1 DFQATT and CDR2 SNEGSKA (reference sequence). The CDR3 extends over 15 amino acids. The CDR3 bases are TGCAGTGCTAGAGGTGGGGCAAGATCTAATTCACCCCTCCACTTT. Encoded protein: CSARGGARSNSPLHF.

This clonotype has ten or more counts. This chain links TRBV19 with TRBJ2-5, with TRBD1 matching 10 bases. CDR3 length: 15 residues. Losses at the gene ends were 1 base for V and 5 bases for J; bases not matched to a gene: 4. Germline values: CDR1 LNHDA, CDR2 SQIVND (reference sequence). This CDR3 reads CASSIGQGASETQYF. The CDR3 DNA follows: TGTGCCAGTAGTATAGGACAGGGGGCCTCTGAGACCCAGTACTTC.

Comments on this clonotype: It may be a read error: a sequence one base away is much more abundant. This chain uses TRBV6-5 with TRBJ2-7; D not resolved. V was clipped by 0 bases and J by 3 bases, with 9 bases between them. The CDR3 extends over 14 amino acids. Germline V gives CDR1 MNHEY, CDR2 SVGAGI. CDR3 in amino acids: CASSYSRRNYEQYF. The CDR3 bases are TGTGCCAGCAGTTACTCCCGGCGAAACTACGAGCAGTACTTC.